This TCR beta chain appears in the sequencing data of a study of OX40 agonist ivuxolimab in advanced cancers. Notes on the study in general: Fewer expanded clones were found on average in CD4+ than in CD8+ T cells.

As concerns this clone: Its antigen is undetermined.

Profiled with immunoSEQ multiplex PCR; TCRdb holds only in-frame clones, not every one. This table holds some 70,000 clones, approximately 80% found once. There are 16 residues in the CDR3. The V gene's germline CDR1 is SGDLS and CDR2 YYNGEE. V was cut by 0 bases and J by 0 bases, with 7 bases left in between. Sequenced here: CD4+ or CD8+ T cells sorted from blood, sampled in a trial of the OX40 agonist ivuxolimab. The receptor comes from an adult with an advanced solid tumor such as melanoma, head and neck, liver or kidney cancer. The V call is TRBV9, the J call TRBJ1-6; no reliable D call. CDR3: CASSVGASSYNSPLHF. The CDR3 DNA is TGTGCCAGCAGCGTAGGTGCGAGCTCCTATAATTCACCCCTCCACTTT.